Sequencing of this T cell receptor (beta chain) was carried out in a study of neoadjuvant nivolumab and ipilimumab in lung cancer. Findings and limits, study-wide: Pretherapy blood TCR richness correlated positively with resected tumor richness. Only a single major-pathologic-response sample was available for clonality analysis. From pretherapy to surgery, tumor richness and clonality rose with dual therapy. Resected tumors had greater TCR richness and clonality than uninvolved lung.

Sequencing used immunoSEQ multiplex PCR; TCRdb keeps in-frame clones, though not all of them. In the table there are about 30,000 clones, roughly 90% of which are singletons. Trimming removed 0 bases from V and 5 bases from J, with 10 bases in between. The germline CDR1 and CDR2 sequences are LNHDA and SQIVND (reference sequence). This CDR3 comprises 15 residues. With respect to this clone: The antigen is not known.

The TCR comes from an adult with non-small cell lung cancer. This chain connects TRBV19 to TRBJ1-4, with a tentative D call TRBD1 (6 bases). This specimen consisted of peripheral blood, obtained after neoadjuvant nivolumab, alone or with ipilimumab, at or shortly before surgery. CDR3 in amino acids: CASSIELGANEKLFF. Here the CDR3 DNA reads TGTGCCAGTAGTATAGAACTGGGGGCGAATGAAAAACTGTTTTTT.